Listed below are T cell receptor beta chains from one sample, sequenced in a study of cytomegalovirus exposure and HLA in healthy donors. The repertoire was sequenced with immunoSEQ multiplex PCR; TCRdb's copy has only in-frame clones and lacks some. Here the sample table reports approximately 120,000 clones. Sequenced material: PBMCs. The receptors were sampled from a man between 25 and 39 years old in good health and CMV-seronegative. CDR3s leave out the opening cysteine and the closing phenylalanine or tryptophan. Each record gives: CDR3 protein, J gene, V gene.

CDR3: ASSFGETGVLAQY
J: TRBJ2-3
V: TRBV5-6

CDR3: SVGLAGSYEQY
J: TRBJ2-7
V: TRBV29-1

CDR3: ASSDSRVTVGKNIQY
J: TRBJ2-4
V: TRBV2

CDR3: ASSLRGRDEQY
J: TRBJ2-7
V: TRBV7-6

CDR3: ASNGGVWLAGNQALQF
J: TRBJ2-1
V: TRBV2

CDR3: ASSLYRGEAF
J: TRBJ1-1
V: TRBV5-6

CDR3: ASEDSFNYGYT
J: TRBJ1-2
V: TRBV28

CDR3: ASSLGRQGNSPLH
J: TRBJ1-6
V: TRBV11-2

CDR3: ASRQLRSDEQF
J: TRBJ2-1
V: TRBV6-5

CDR3: ASSVTSGLNTGELF
J: TRBJ2-2
V: TRBV2

CDR3: ASSIAGKNTEAF
J: TRBJ1-1
V: TRBV19

CDR3: ASSLGGLQGVDQPQH
J: TRBJ1-5
V: TRBV5-1

CDR3: ATSRGLAGYEQY
J: TRBJ2-7
V: TRBV15

CDR3: ASIFSGSNNEQF
J: TRBJ2-1
V: TRBV2

CDR3: ASSLSLGQGRFMNTEAF
J: TRBJ1-1
V: TRBV4-1